This passage covers 8 T cell receptor beta chains from one sample sequenced in a study of T cell responses to AZD1222 COVID-19 vaccine. TCRdb's table, derived via immunoSEQ multiplex PCR, lists solely in-frame clones and lacks some. The sample has tens of thousands of clones, about nine tenths seen once. The input for sequencing was peripheral blood, taken on day 0 of AZD1222 vaccination. All receptors come from an adult in good health.

J is TRBJ2-7 and V is TRBV7-8; 10 bases agree with TRBD2. CDR3 size: 17 residues. The germline CDR1 and CDR2 sequences are SGHVS and FQNEAQ. Trimming cost V 5 bases and J 2 bases; bases outside gene matches: 12. The CDR3 is CASSPRGGSGGTYEQYF. In nucleotides, the CDR3 is TGTGCCAGCAGCCCCCGCGGGGGTAGCGGGGGGACCTACGAGCAGTACTTC. Full variable domain (missing parts from reference TRBV7-8 and TRBJ2-7): GAGVSQSPRYKVAKRGQDVALRCDPISGHVSLFWYQQALGQGPEFLTYFQNEAQLDKSGLPSDRFFAERPEGSVSTLKIQRTQQEDSAVYLCASSPRGGSGGTYEQYFGPGTRLTVT.

Concerning this clone itself: Likely a read error: the CDR3 ends without its conserved phenylalanine or tryptophan. It is unclear where the CDR3 begins or ends on the DNA, so no DNA is shown, and the CDR3 is as TCRdb lists it. The chain uses TRBV5-8 and TRBJ2-3; the DNA was not used to check the table's D call, TRBD2. The CDR3 length equals 8 residues, ends included. The V gene's germline CDR1 is SGHTS and CDR2 YDEGEE. CDR3 amino acids: CASSLDWE.

The rearrangement joins TRBV9 to TRBJ2-1, with D perhaps matching TRBD2 (5 bases). V was shortened by 2 bases and J by 7 bases, with 22 bases between the two germline ends. Germline CDR1 is SGDLS and CDR2 is YYNGEE. This CDR3 contains 17 residues. CDR3: CASSVRIDLGEGNEQFF. In nucleotides, the CDR3 is TGTGCCAGCAGCGTTCGGATTGACCTTGGAGAGGGTAATGAGCAGTTCTTC.

Only one count was recorded for this clone. The chain couples TRBV5-1 to TRBJ2-7; 10 positions agree with TRBD1. The CDR3 is 17 residues long. Germline V gene sequence: CDR1 SGHRS, CDR2 YFSETQ. The junction had 13 bases not matched to a gene; V was cut back by 4 bases and J by 3 bases. The CDR3 sequence is CASSHDADRGKFYEQYF. CDR3 in DNA: TGCGCCAGCAGCCATGACGCGGACAGGGGGAAATTCTACGAGCAGTACTTC.

This rearrangement joins TRBV27 to TRBJ2-1, with 14 bases aligning to TRBD2. In germline, CDR1 is MNHEY, CDR2 SMNVEV (reference sequence). The CDR3 has 16 amino acids. The junction had 7 bases not matched to a gene; V was cut back by 6 bases and J by 6 bases. CDR3 sequence (DNA): TGTGCCAGCAGACCTCGCGGACTAGCGGGAGGCAATGAGCAGTTCTTC. Translating it yields CASRPRGLAGGNEQFF.

In DNA, the CDR3 is TGTGCCAGCAGCTTCACGGGACAGGGAACGGACGAGCAGTACTTC. Translation gives CASSFTGQGTDEQYF. The chain couples TRBV5-8 to TRBJ2-7, with 9 bases identical to TRBD1. V lost 2 bases and J lost 5; bases outside the gene matches: 8. CDR1 SGHTS and CDR2 YDEGEE come from the germline V gene. The CDR3 consists of 15 residues. The whole variable domain, filled in from reference TRBV5-8 and TRBJ2-7, reads EAGVTQSPTHLIKTRGQQATLRCSPISGHTSVYWYQQALGLGLQFLLWYDEGEERNRGNFPPRFSGRQFPNYSSELNVNALELEDSALYLCASSFTGQGTDEQYFGPGTRLTVT.

The chain has TRBV14 and TRBJ2-7; D gene uncertain. Trimming removed 5 bases at V and 0 bases at J, with 8 bases between. Germline CDR1 reads SGHDN; CDR2 reads FVKESK. The CDR3 totals 13 residues. CDR3 nucleotides: TGTGCCAGCAGCGAAAGTGACTCCTACGAGCAGTACTTC. It codes for CASSESDSYEQYF. The full variable domain, rest sourced from reference TRBV14 and TRBJ2-7, is EAGVTQFPSHSVIEKGQTVTLRCDPISGHDNLYWYRRVMGKEIKFLLHFVKESKQDESGMPNNRFLAERTGGTYSTLKVQPAELEDSGVYFCASSESDSYEQYFGPGTRLTVT.

The J gene is TRBJ1-6, the V gene TRBV30; tentative D call: TRBD1 (6 bases). Germline V CDR1 and CDR2: GTSNPN, SVGIG (reference sequence). The V end was cut by 8 bases, the J end by 7 bases, with 18 bases between. This CDR3 is 14 amino acids long. Here the CDR3 reads CAARQVSGNSPLHF. The CDR3 region has the DNA TGTGCCGCCAGACAGGTTTCAGGGAATTCACCCCTCCACTTT.